This TCR beta chain was obtained from a study of response to subunit inactivated influenza vaccine (dated by TCRdb to 2016 to 2018). In terms of the full investigation: Deep quantitative profiling of the T cell receptor repertoire was used in the study to follow responses to a trivalent subunit inactivated influenza vaccine. The research as a whole found: The authors suggested that each seasonal influenza vaccination may recruit only a limited number of new T cells.

The CDR3, cysteine through phenylalanine, is 16 amino acids long. Kept here is only the CDR3 DNA, which spans 48 bases and is read in frame from base 1. V lost 5 bases and J lost 15 bases, and the count of bases not matched to a germline gene is 19. For CDR1 and CDR2, the germline V gene (reference sequence) lists SEHNR and FQNEAQ. The method behind the library was RT-PCR. Sequencing was performed on an Illumina HiSeq 2500. TCRdb reprocessing: public reads trimmed at Q25 with fastp, clones called with MiXCR, in-frame beta chains kept. Duplicate CDR3 protein sequences are folded into a single record with the most common DNA and genes. A total of 500,000 to 600,000 distinct CDR3 sequences appear in this sample, roughly 15% of them only once. The ten most abundant clones make up 11% of the sample. With regard to this clonotype: Which antigen it targets is not known. Per-base qualities were not stored, and no clone one base away is much larger.

The chain was built from TRBV7-9 and TRBJ2-1; 10 bases in the junction line up with TRBD2. The sequence came from a man aged 50-60 years who received an inactivated influenza vaccine. Donor details come from another sample of the same person, matched by shared clones. Source: PBMCs from blood, taken 11 to 12 days after vaccination. The base sequence is TGTGCCAGCAGCGCTTCCCTCCTAGCGGGGGACCCTAGGGGGTTCTTC. Its coded protein is CASSASLLAGDPRGFF.